The present entry profiles one T cell receptor (beta chain) with its context. The germline V gene encodes CDR1 SGHRS and CDR2 YFSETQ. The CDR3 length is 15 residues. The junction had 8 bases not matched to a gene; V was cut back by 4 bases and J by 3 bases. TCRdb's table, derived via immunoSEQ multiplex PCR, lists solely in-frame clones and lacks some. Of 12,000 or so clones listed, 80% were seen once; the top ten hold around 15%. This sample was taken from a study of somatic mutations in cytotoxic T cells in rheumatoid arthritis. The rearrangement links TRBV5-1 to TRBJ2-7, with TRBD1 identical over 9 bases. The TCR comes from a man aged 50-59 years in good health. Material for sequencing was CD8+ T cells sorted from blood. CDR3 protein: CASSSPGQGVYEQYF. CDR3 in DNA: TGCGCCAGCAGCAGTCCGGGACAGGGTGTCTACGAGCAGTACTTC.